The text below deals with one T cell receptor (beta chain). What antigen it recognizes has not been identified. Base qualities were left out, and no much larger clone turns up one base away. There are 13 amino acids in the CDR3, from cysteine to phenylalanine inclusive. The retained sequence is limited to the CDR3, 39 bases, with the frame set at the first base. V gives up 7 bases and J gives up 4 bases, and the segment between their germline ends measures 14 bases. For CDR1 and CDR2, the germline V gene lists SNHLY and FYNNEI. TCR CDR3 regions were amplified from genomic DNA by multiplex PCR using the deep immunoSEQ assay. Extracted genomic DNA from each cell subset was distributed evenly across all wells of several immunoSEQ 96-well plates, and each plate was treated as a replicate. Each replicate PCR for sorted subsets received about 210 ng genomic DNA, equal to tens of thousands of T cell genomes. The purified libraries were quantified using a Qubit 3.0 fluorometer, sized with a Bioanalyzer 2100, and then quantified again using the KAPA Library Quantification kit. A separate single-read 150-cycle Illumina NextSeq 550 flow cell was used to sequence each immunoSEQ 96-well plate. The original pipeline was this. The immunoSEQ output contained only junctional sequences without quality scores, so filtering could not match that applied to full-length reads. Sequences were annotated with PyIR, a Python wrapper for IgBLAST v1.9, using IMGT germline references to assign V/J genes and CDR3. Reads with weak V/J assignments (E-value above 1e-6), missing CDR3, stop codons, out-of-frame junctions, or ambiguous translated residues were removed. V3J clonotypes were defined as sequences sharing an identical inferred V gene, J gene, and CDR3 amino acid sequence. Percentage overlap between repertoires was computed as shared unique clonotypes divided by the size of the smaller repertoire. Repertoire richness was assessed with RTK rarefaction, the Chao1 estimator, and Recon v2.1 estimates of unobserved clonotypes. Generation probabilities were computed with OLGA for all TCRbeta clonotypes obtained by the gDNA method from four donors. TCRdb re-hosts the immuneACCESS table, in-frame sequences only. Its copies lack some clones; in the studies checked, an unresolved V gene accounts for under half of them, and the cause for the rest is not known. V and J calls plus clone size are reproduced from that table; the DNA served to infer D and trimming. The sample table records millions of clones; over 85% of these occur just once. The biggest ten clones account for more than 0.95% of the sample.

The data were obtained in a study of shared clonotypes between healthy human individuals (dated by TCRdb to between 2020 and 2021). Study-level background: The cohort comprised a couple of women and three men aged 18 to 49 years. To estimate repertoire size and how much clonotypes are shared between individuals, the study performed deep sequencing of blood TCR repertoires from a handful of healthy adults. To increase sequencing depth and limit assay-specific biases, different laboratories used diverse techniques to prepare libraries and sequence TCR repertoires. Per donor, three plates each were used for CD4 naive and CD4 memory, two for CD8 naive, and one for CD8 memory. Per donor, leukapheresis produced somewhere between about 0.8 and 9.5 billion PBMCs. Summary of the overall study and its limitations: Pairwise subsampling indicated that sequencing depth was expected to affect the degree of clonotype sharing among donors. Because the study included a small number of donors, the genetic and exposure-history diversity represented was limited. Compared with non-shared clonotypes, clonotypes shared by all four sorted-subset donors had higher generation probabilities. Incomplete sequencing was indicated by rarefaction of sorted-subset datasets, despite the large sequencing depth. Sampling was restricted to blood, and TCR repertoires in tissue are likely to differ from TCR repertoires in blood. Naive subsets generally had larger estimated clonotype richness than memory subsets. Across a few donors, about 5.2% of naive CD4, 3% to 4% of naive CD8, 2.3% of memory CD4, and approximately 0.4% of memory CD8 clonotypes were shared.

CD8 naive samples consisted of CD45RO-negative cells that were positively selected for CCR7, yielding a CD45RA+CCR7+ population without TemRA cells. The donors were healthy, HIV-negative adults with no recently reported acute infections or vaccinations. Every donor was a Caucasian adult residing in Nashville, Tennessee, USA. Blood was collected by leukapheresis, and PBMCs were isolated by Ficoll-Histopaque density gradient centrifugation and then cryopreserved in liquid nitrogen vapor phase. Analytical flow cytometry was used to check the purity and quantity of each magnetically sorted T cell population. Genomic DNA was isolated from every sorted fraction and measured by UV absorbance on a Nanodrop 2000c.

The receptor was isolated from a man aged 18 to 29 in good health. The rearranged chain carries TRBV2 and TRBJ2-7; no confident D gene assignment can be made. The sample was naive CD8+ T cells sorted from blood. Taken with the paper, the label for cell subset or site translates to: CD45RA+CCR7+. The CDR3 has the sequence CASTPEQPYEQYF. At the DNA level, the sequence is TGTGCCAGCACCCCAGAGCAACCGTACGAGCAGTACTTC.